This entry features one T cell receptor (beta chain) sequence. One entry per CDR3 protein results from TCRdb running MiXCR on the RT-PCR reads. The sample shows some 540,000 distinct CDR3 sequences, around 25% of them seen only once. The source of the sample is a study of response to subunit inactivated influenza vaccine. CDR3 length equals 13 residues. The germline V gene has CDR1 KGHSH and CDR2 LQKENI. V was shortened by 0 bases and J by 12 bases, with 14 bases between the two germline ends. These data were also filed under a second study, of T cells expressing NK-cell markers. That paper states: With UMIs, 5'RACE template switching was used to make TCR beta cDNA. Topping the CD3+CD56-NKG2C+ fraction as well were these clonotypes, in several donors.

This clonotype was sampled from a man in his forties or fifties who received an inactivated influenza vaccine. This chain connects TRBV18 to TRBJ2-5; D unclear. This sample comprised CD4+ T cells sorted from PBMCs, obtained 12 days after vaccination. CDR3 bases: TGTGCCAGCTCACCACCGTCAAAGGGTGCTAAGTACTTC. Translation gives CASSPPSKGAKYF.